These T cell receptor beta chains were read from a single sample in a study of T-cell reconstitution after alpha-beta-depleted transplantation in children. TCRdb used MiXCR to reprocess the PCR reads, holding one entry per CDR3 protein. The data contain about 980,000 distinct CDR3 sequences, roughly 29% of them singletons. This sample comprised PBMCs, mostly from graft donor cells, obtained 360 days after TCRalphabeta/CD19-depleted stem cell transplant. The source of these receptors is a boy in the first two years of life who had a stem cell transplant for SCID, so the T cells may come from the graft donor. Both conserved end residues are part of each CDR3. Each record gives: J gene, D gene, V gene, clone size, CDR3 length, CDR3 protein, CDR3 DNA. The D gene is left open where the match is weak. Clone sizes are given selectively: once, few, many, or a class where the clone is expanded.

TRBJ2-3 | - | TRBV5-1 | - | 15 | CASSSDWKLTDTQYF | TGCGCCAGCAGCTCGGACTGGAAGCTCACAGATACGCAGTATTTT
TRBJ2-5 | TRBD2 | TRBV4-2 | many | 15 | CASSRAGVWEETQYF | TGTGCCAGCAGCCGAGCGGGGGTATGGGAAGAGACCCAGTACTTC
TRBJ2-2 | TRBD1 | TRBV12-3/TRBV12-4 | - | 17 | CASSPLPQGGWAGELFF | TGTGCCAGCAGTCCCCTTCCACAGGGGGGCTGGGCCGGGGAGCTGTTTTTT
TRBJ2-3 | - | TRBV20-1 | - | 15 | CSANPPWPHADTQYF | TGCAGTGCTAACCCCCCTTGGCCCCATGCAGATACGCAGTATTTT
TRBJ2-2 | TRBD1 | TRBV4-1 | few | 17 | CASSQEGLGTGAGELFF | TGCGCCAGCAGCCAAGAGGGGCTTGGGACAGGGGCCGGGGAGCTGTTTTTT
TRBJ2-3 | - | TRBV14 | once | 18 | CASSQDRTGHWGTDTQYF | TGTGCCAGCAGCCAAGATCGCACAGGCCATTGGGGGACAGATACGCAGTATTTT
TRBJ1-3 | - | TRBV5-1 | - | 13 | CASSFAAGNTIYF | TGCGCCAGCAGCTTTGCAGCTGGAAACACCATATATTTT
TRBJ2-3 | - | TRBV5-1 | - | 18 | CASSLVGGLGGGTDTQYF | TGCGCCAGCAGCCTGGTGGGGGGGCTCGGTGGAGGCACAGATACGCAGTATTTT
TRBJ1-2 | - | TRBV28 | few | 13 | CASSLQGYTGYTF | TGTGCCAGCAGTCTACAGGGCTATACTGGCTACACCTTC
TRBJ2-7 | - | TRBV12-3/TRBV12-4 | few | 15 | CASSLGRAGADEQYF | TGTGCCAGCAGTTTAGGCAGGGCAGGGGCCGACGAGCAGTACTTC
TRBJ2-5 | - | TRBV29-1 | - | 12 | CSVGTAQETQYF | TGCAGCGTTGGGACAGCACAAGAGACCCAGTACTTC
TRBJ2-7 | - | TRBV20-1 | - | 14 | CSASPGSRGSEQYF | TGCAGTGCTAGCCCCGGTTCAAGGGGAAGCGAGCAGTACTTC
TRBJ2-7 | - | TRBV10-3 | - | 16 | CAISPALGQGRYEQYF | TGTGCCATCAGTCCCGCCCTTGGGCAGGGCAGGTACGAGCAGTACTTC
TRBJ1-5 | - | TRBV7-8 | - | 20 | CASSPRPASATNSADQPQHF | TGTGCCAGCAGCCCAAGACCCGCTAGCGCCACAAATTCTGCAGATCAGCCCCAGCATTTT
TRBJ2-5 | - | TRBV3-1 | few | 15 | CASSTTGGLQETQYF | TGTGCCAGCAGCACTACGGGGGGCCTACAAGAGACCCAGTACTTC
TRBJ2-4 | - | TRBV29-1 | - | 13 | CSAQLVAKNIQYF | TGCAGCGCCCAACTGGTAGCCAAAAACATTCAGTACTTC
TRBJ2-5 | - | TRBV28 | - | 16 | CASSLGEIGDQETQYF | TGTGCCAGCAGTTTAGGCGAGATCGGGGACCAAGAGACCCAGTACTTC
TRBJ2-2 | - | TRBV4-3 | - | 14 | CASSQEARPGELFF | TGCGCCAGCAGCCAAGAGGCCAGACCCGGGGAGCTGTTTTTT
TRBJ1-2 | TRBD1 | TRBV15 | - | 14 | CATSGTNRGAGYTF | TGTGCCACCAGCGGGACTAACAGGGGGGCTGGCTACACCTTC
TRBJ1-1 | TRBD1 | TRBV12-3/TRBV12-4 | - | 15 | CASRKDREGITEAFF | TGTGCCAGCAGAAAAGACAGGGAGGGGATCACTGAAGCTTTCTTT
TRBJ2-5 | - | TRBV5-1 | - | 15 | CASSLDFLTGETQYF | TGCGCCAGCAGCCTGGATTTTCTCACGGGAGAGACCCAGTACTTC
TRBJ2-1 | TRBD2 | TRBV7-8 | few | 17 | CASSRLAGESSYNEQFF | TGTGCCAGCAGCCGTTTAGCGGGGGAGAGCTCCTACAATGAGCAGTTCTTC
TRBJ1-5 | - | TRBV7-9 | - | 15 | CASSLATHSNQPQHF | TGTGCCAGCAGCTTAGCGACCCATAGCAATCAGCCCCAGCATTTT
TRBJ2-7 | - | TRBV7-9 | - | 15 | CASSPRQAATYEQYF | TGTGCCAGCAGCCCAAGACAGGCCGCCACCTACGAGCAGTACTTC
TRBJ2-7 | - | TRBV20-1 | few | 12 | CSAIPGGYEQYF | TGCAGTGCTATCCCTGGCGGATACGAGCAGTACTTC
TRBJ2-1 | TRBD2 | TRBV29-1 | - | 14 | CSGRGGGGYNEQFF | TGCAGCGGTCGGGGGGGCGGGGGCTACAATGAGCAGTTCTTC
TRBJ1-6 | TRBD1 | TRBV28 | few | 16 | CASSLGQGSYNSPLHF | TGTGCCAGCAGTTTGGGACAGGGGTCCTATAATTCACCCCTCCACTTT
TRBJ2-7 | - | TRBV20-1 | few | 13 | CSASLGLAYEQYF | TGCAGTGCTAGCCTGGGTTTAGCCTACGAGCAGTACTTC
TRBJ2-1 | TRBD2 | TRBV4-1 | - | 18 | CASSPLTMVRGGYNEQFF | TGCGCCAGCAGCCCCCTGACAATGGTCCGGGGGGGTTACAATGAGCAGTTCTTC
TRBJ2-2 | TRBD1 | TRBV5-5 | - | 15 | CASSLRWRQGGELFF | TGTGCCAGCAGCTTGCGGTGGAGACAGGGCGGGGAGCTGTTTTTT
TRBJ2-1 | - | TRBV18 | - | 15 | CASSPPPYGTNEQFF | TGTGCCAGCTCACCGCCCCCCTACGGCACCAATGAGCAGTTCTTC
TRBJ1-2 | - | TRBV20-1 | - | 15 | CSARAHGSSNYGYTF | TGCAGTGCTAGGGCTCACGGGTCTTCTAACTATGGCTACACCTTC
TRBJ2-7 | - | TRBV4-1 | - | 13 | CASSRSSLYEQYF | TGCGCCAGCAGCAGGTCGTCGCTCTACGAGCAGTACTTC
TRBJ1-5 | TRBD1 | TRBV15 | few | 15 | CATSRVDRGNQPQHF | TGTGCCACCAGCAGAGTTGACAGGGGCAATCAGCCCCAGCATTTT
TRBJ2-7 | TRBD2 | TRBV7-8 | - | 18 | CASSPPAGLAGALYEQYF | TGTGCCAGCAGCCCTCCCGCGGGACTAGCGGGGGCCCTTTACGAGCAGTACTTC
TRBJ1-1 | TRBD1 | TRBV10-3 | few | 15 | CAIRPGQGATQGAFF | TGTGCCATCAGACCTGGACAGGGGGCTACTCAGGGAGCTTTCTTT
TRBJ2-7 | TRBD2 | TRBV12-3/TRBV12-4 | - | 15 | CASSLSGGALYEQYF | TGTGCCAGCAGCCTTAGCGGGGGGGCCCTCTACGAGCAGTACTTC
TRBJ2-5 | TRBD1 | TRBV20-1 | - | 15 | CSASGGRQGQETQYF | TGCAGTGCTAGTGGGGGTAGACAGGGCCAAGAGACCCAGTACTTC
TRBJ2-5 | - | TRBV5-6 | - | 12 | CASSRPVETQYF | TGTGCCAGCAGCCGCCCAGTTGAGACCCAGTACTTC
TRBJ2-3 | - | TRBV7-9 | few | 14 | CASSLKLRQDTQYF | TGTGCCAGCAGCTTAAAACTACGGCAAGATACGCAGTATTTT
TRBJ2-5 | - | TRBV27 | - | 14 | CASSLWGSRETQYF | TGTGCCAGCAGTTTATGGGGGTCAAGAGAGACCCAGTACTTC
TRBJ2-3 | TRBD1 | TRBV13 | - | 16 | CASSLINRGDTDTQYF | TGTGCCAGCAGCCTGATAAACAGGGGTGACACAGATACGCAGTATTTT
TRBJ2-3 | - | TRBV5-1 | - | 15 | CASSVGGRPTDTQYF | TGCGCCAGCAGCGTTGGCGGACGCCCCACAGATACGCAGTATTTT